This T cell receptor (beta chain) was captured by sequencing in a study of CD8 T cells in ankylosing spondylitis. Study observations and caveats: Among TCR beta sequences, a motif of eight highly homologous variants appeared characteristic of ankylosing spondylitis blood.

TCRdb reprocessed the 5' RACE reads via MiXCR and lists one record per CDR3 protein. Seen here are roughly 700,000 distinct CDR3 sequences, 15% to 20% observed once, and the top ten hold 15% to 20%. This clonotype was observed a few times. The antigen remains unidentified. Trimming at V came to 2 bases and at J to 6 bases, leaving 5 bases not matched to a gene. Per the germline V gene, CDR1 is SGDLS and CDR2 is YYNGEE. This CDR3 comprises 15 residues. The chain carries TRBV9 and TRBJ2-4; the match to TRBD1 covers 10 bases. The sequence was obtained from a male donor with ankylosing spondylitis. The sample comprised blood, either unsorted or a sorted T cell fraction (not recorded which). CDR3 sequence reads: CASSVGQGDLNIQYF. The CDR3, as DNA: TGTGCCAGCAGCGTCGGACAGGGGGATCTAAACATTCAGTACTTC.